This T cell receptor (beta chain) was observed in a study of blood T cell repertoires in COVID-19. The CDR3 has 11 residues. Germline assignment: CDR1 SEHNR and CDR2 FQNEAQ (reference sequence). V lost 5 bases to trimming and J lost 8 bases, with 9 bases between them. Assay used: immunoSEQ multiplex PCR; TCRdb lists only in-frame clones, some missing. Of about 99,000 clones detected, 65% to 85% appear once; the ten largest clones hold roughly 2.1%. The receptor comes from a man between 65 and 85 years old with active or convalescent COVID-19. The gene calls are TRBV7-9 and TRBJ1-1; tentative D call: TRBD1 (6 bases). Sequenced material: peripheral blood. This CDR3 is CASSRDREAFF. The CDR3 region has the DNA TGTGCCAGCAGCCGCGACAGGGAAGCTTTCTTT. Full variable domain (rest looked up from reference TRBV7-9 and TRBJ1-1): DTGVSQNPRHKITKRGQNVTFRCDPISEHNRLYWYRQTLGQGPEFLTYFQNEAQLEKSRLLSDRFSAERPKGSFSTLEIQRTEQGDSAMYLCASSRDREAFFGQGTRLTVV.